These 18 T cell receptor beta chains came from one sample sequenced in a study of blood T cell repertoires in COVID-19. Profiling relied on immunoSEQ multiplex PCR, and the TCRdb table lists in-frame clones only, not all of them. This sample carries around 64,000 clones, approximately 78% of them seen once, and the ten largest clones take 10% to 15%. The sample taken for sequencing was peripheral blood. These receptors were collected from a human donor in a cohort sampled during active COVID-19.

The V and J genes are TRBV30 and TRBJ1-6; 7 nucleotides agree with TRBD1. Germline-derived CDR1 and CDR2 are GTSNPN and SVGIG (reference sequence). V shed 5 bases, J shed 3 bases, and the junction held 7 bases outside the gene matches. This CDR3 region has 15 residues. The CDR3 nucleotides read TGTGCCTGGGCGCAAAACAGGGGCTATAATTCACCCCTCCACTTT. This gives the protein CAWAQNRGYNSPLHF.

This chain joins TRBV4-1 and TRBJ2-3, with 7 bases matching TRBD2. The CDR3 is 17 residues long. With 1 base clipped from V and 11 bases from J, the junction kept 18 bases outside the gene matches. Looked up from germline, CDR1 is MGHRA and CDR2 is YSYEKL. Here the CDR3 reads CASSQGGFGTTPHGQYF. CDR3 DNA: TGCGCCAGCAGCCAAGGTGGATTCGGGACTACCCCCCATGGGCAGTATTTT.

This chain connects TRBV2 to TRBJ2-4, with a weak D call TRBD2 (6 bases). This CDR3 contains 14 residues. V lost 8 bases, J lost 1 base, and 12 bases lay in between. Per germline, CDR1 SNHLY and CDR2 FYNNEI. In DNA form, the CDR3 reads TGTGCCAGCCGGAGGGGATCGGCCAAAAACATTCAGTACTTC. Residues: CASRRGSAKNIQYF.

V is TRBV27 and J is TRBJ2-7, with 10 bases identical to TRBD1. CDR1 and CDR2 from the germline V gene are MNHEY and SMNVEV (reference sequence). The junction had 11 bases not matched to a gene; V was cut back by 10 bases and J by 5 bases. The length of the CDR3 is 14 residues. The CDR3 region has the DNA TGTGCCACCCACCCGGGACAGGGGTTGGACGAGCAGTACTTC. Protein sequence: CATHPGQGLDEQYF.

The chain is built from TRBV7-9 and TRBJ2-5; the match to TRBD1 covers 7 bases. The germline V gene has CDR1 SEHNR and CDR2 FQNEAQ (reference sequence). Trimming at V came to 7 bases and at J to 4 bases, leaving 24 bases not matched to a gene. The CDR3 runs 19 residues. The CDR3 DNA reads TGTGCCAGCACCAAGGAGTACAGGGGAATATGGGTCAGTGGAGAGACCCAGTACTTC. The encoded protein is CASTKEYRGIWVSGETQYF.

The chain links TRBV12-3 or TRBV12-4 to TRBJ2-4; TRBD2 matches 7 bases. The CDR3 covers 13 residues. The J segment lost 8 bases and the V segment lost 6 bases, leaving 7 bases of the junction unmatched. CDR3: CASSRPGRDIQYF. CDR3 in DNA: TGTGCCAGCAGCCGGCCAGGGAGGGACATTCAGTACTTC.

This rearrangement joins TRBV7-6 to TRBJ1-3; the D gene is possibly TRBD1 (6 bases). The ends were cut back, 4 bases at V and 4 bases at J, with 14 bases in the middle. The CDR3 runs 15 residues. CDR1 SGHVS and CDR2 FNYEAQ come from the germline V gene. Here the CDR3 DNA reads TGTGCCAGCAGCTATGGGACATCAGGAGGAAACACCATATATTTT. Protein sequence: CASSYGTSGGNTIYF. Drawing the rest from reference TRBV7-6 and TRBJ1-3, the complete variable domain is GAGVSQSPRYKVTKRGQDVALRCDPISGHVSLYWYRQALGQGPEFLTYFNYEAQQDKSGLPNDRFSAERPEGSISTLTIQRTEQRDSAMYRCASSYGTSGGNTIYFGEGSWLTVV.

The chain combines TRBV11-2 with TRBJ2-3; no clear D gene. V was cut by 5 bases and J by 14 bases, with 20 bases left in between. This CDR3 has 13 amino acids. Germline CDR1 reads SGHAT; CDR2 reads FQNNGV. This chain's CDR3 is CASSPFSVSRWYF. In nucleotides, the CDR3 is TGTGCCAGCAGCCCGTTTTCGGTATCGCGTTGGTATTTT.

J is TRBJ1-1 and V is TRBV6-5; TRBD1 matches 7 bases. The CDR3 has 13 amino acids. Germline V gene lookup returns CDR1 MNHEY and CDR2 SVGAGI. V trimming: 6 bases; J trimming: 0 bases; junction bases outside the gene matches: 1. CDR3 residues: CASRTGLNTEAFF. DNA of the CDR3: TGTGCCAGCAGGACAGGGTTGAACACTGAAGCTTTCTTT.

The chain is built from TRBV5-8 and TRBJ2-3, with D uncertain. Trimming left V 7 bases short and J 10 bases short, with 13 bases between. Germline loops: CDR1 SGHTS, CDR2 YDEGEE. The CDR3 runs 11 residues. The chain's CDR3 is CASALVGPQYF. The CDR3 DNA follows: TGTGCCAGCGCCCTGGTCGGTCCGCAGTATTTT.

The CDR3, as DNA: TGTGCCACCACGGGACTAGCGGTAACCGGGGAGCTGTTTTTT. It translates to CATTGLAVTGELFF. The V call is TRBV6-5, the J call TRBJ2-2; 11 bases agree with TRBD2. The CDR3 has 14 residues. The ends lost 10 bases at V and 5 bases at J; junction bases unmatched: 6. In germline, CDR1 is MNHEY, CDR2 SVGAGI.

The CDR3 DNA follows: TGTGCCAGCAGCTCGTACACAGGTACCTACGAGCAGTACTTC. Its translation is CASSSYTGTYEQYF. This sequence joins TRBV5-5 and TRBJ2-7; the D gene is possibly TRBD1 (5 bases). V was clipped by 3 bases and J by 2 bases, with 12 bases between them. CDR3 length equals 14 residues. CDR1 is SGHKS, CDR2 YYEKEE, per germline (reference sequence).

The table lists this clone with many counts. The V and J genes are TRBV27 and TRBJ1-2; 7 bases line up with TRBD1. The CDR3 has 13 amino acids. Germline lookup yields CDR1 MNHEY and CDR2 SMNVEV (reference sequence). Trimming cost V 5 bases and J 4 bases; bases outside gene matches: 4. This CDR3 reads CASSIGGSYGYTF. The CDR3 nucleotides are TGTGCCAGCAGTATAGGGGGCAGCTATGGCTACACCTTC.

The J gene is TRBJ2-7, the V gene TRBV5-4; 8 bases agree with TRBD1. The CDR3 runs to 14 residues. Germline lookup yields CDR1 SGHNT and CDR2 YYREEE (reference sequence). The V segment lost 4 bases and the J segment 3 bases; nucleotides outside the gene matches: 6. The CDR3 DNA reads as TGTGCCAGCAGCCCAGGGACAGGAATCTACGAGCAGTACTTC. Protein product: CASSPGTGIYEQYF.

This chain joins TRBV4-2 and TRBJ1-2, with D uncertain. The germline V gene encodes CDR1 LGHNA and CDR2 YNFKEQ. This CDR3 region has 14 residues. V lost 1 base, J lost 2 bases, and 8 bases lay in between. This CDR3 is CASSQGESNYGYTF. The DNA for the CDR3 is TGTGCCAGCAGCCAAGGGGAGTCAAACTATGGCTACACCTTC.

The V call is TRBV4-2, the J call TRBJ2-2; D is perhaps TRBD2 (7 bases). The V gene's germline CDR1 is LGHNA and CDR2 YNFKEQ. The V and J ends lost 0 bases and 4 bases respectively, with 12 bases between them. This CDR3 is 16 amino acids long. CDR3 region: CASSQDEGGGTGELFF. The CDR3 coding sequence is TGTGCCAGCAGCCAAGACGAGGGGGGGGGCACCGGGGAGCTGTTTTTT.

The chain combines TRBV18 with TRBJ1-1, with D unresolved. Per the germline V gene, CDR1 is KGHSH and CDR2 is LQKENI. The CDR3 totals 11 residues. With 6 bases removed from V and 6 bases from J, the gap between germline ends came to 8 bases. For the CDR3, the DNA is TGTGCCAGCTCCCCCCTATCTGAAGCTTTCTTT. Its translation: CASSPLSEAFF.

The CDR3 DNA reads TGTGCCAGCAGTTATGGGACTAGCATGGGCGAGCAGTACGTC. Its protein is CASSYGTSMGEQYV. J is TRBJ2-7 and V is TRBV6-6, with TRBD2 identical over 9 bases. Germline V gene data show CDR1 as MNHNY and CDR2 as SVGAGI (reference sequence). This CDR3 region has 14 residues. V was clipped by 3 bases and J by 6 bases; unmatched bases: 6.